A selection of T cell receptor beta chains follows, all from one sample in a study of blood T cell repertoires in COVID-19. Sequencing used immunoSEQ multiplex PCR; TCRdb keeps in-frame clones, though not all of them. The sample lists roughly 49,000 clones; 86% were seen once. Sample: peripheral blood. The source of these receptors is a man aged 80 or over with active COVID-19. The CDR3 runs from the conserved cysteine through the conserved F or W. A D gene is named only where the DNA matches it firmly. Rows may omit the clone size; those that give it use once, few, many or a size class.

clone_size: .
j_call: TRBJ1-2
v_call: TRBV18
d_call: TRBD1
cdr3_nt: TGTGCCAGCTCAAAAGACAGGGGTAACTATGGCTACACCTTC
cdr3_aa: CASSKDRGNYGYTF

clone_size: .
j_call: TRBJ2-2
v_call: TRBV19
d_call: TRBD1
cdr3_nt: TGTGCCAGTAGCTTAGGGGGCAGAACCGGGGAGCTGTTTTTT
cdr3_aa: CASSLGGRTGELFF

clone_size: .
j_call: TRBJ1-2
v_call: TRBV5-1
d_call: .
cdr3_nt: TGCGCCAGCAGCCCGGGGGATGGGGGGAACTATGGCTACACCTTC
cdr3_aa: CASSPGDGGNYGYTF

clone_size: .
j_call: TRBJ2-2
v_call: TRBV5-1
d_call: .
cdr3_nt: TGCGCCAGCAGCTTGATCCCTCCTTCCCCAGGGAACACCGGGGAGCTGTTTTTT
cdr3_aa: CASSLIPPSPGNTGELFF

clone_size: once
j_call: TRBJ2-7
v_call: TRBV2
d_call: TRBD1
cdr3_nt: TGTGCCAGCTTCGGACAGGGGGAGATCTACGAGCAGTACTTC
cdr3_aa: CASFGQGEIYEQYF

clone_size: .
j_call: TRBJ2-3
v_call: TRBV5-8
d_call: .
cdr3_nt: TGTGCCAGCAGCCCGAAATCGCGGGATACGCAGTATTTT
cdr3_aa: CASSPKSRDTQYF

clone_size: .
j_call: TRBJ1-2
v_call: TRBV7-2
d_call: .
cdr3_nt: TGTGCCAGCAGCTGGGGGGAAAACCCATCCACTGGCTACACCTTC
cdr3_aa: CASSWGENPSTGYTF

clone_size: once
j_call: TRBJ1-2
v_call: TRBV3-1/TRBV3-2
d_call: .
cdr3_nt: TGTGCCAGCAGCCGACCAGGGGATTATGGCTACACCTTC
cdr3_aa: CASSRPGDYGYTF

clone_size: few
j_call: TRBJ2-5
v_call: TRBV19
d_call: TRBD2
cdr3_nt: TGTGCCAGTAGGCAAGCGGGGGACCAAGAGACCCAGTACTTC
cdr3_aa: CASRQAGDQETQYF

clone_size: .
j_call: TRBJ1-5
v_call: TRBV7-8
d_call: .
cdr3_nt: TGTGCCAGCAGCTCAAGAGGGGGGGTAGCTGTTCAGCCCCAGCATTTT
cdr3_aa: CASSSRGGVAVQPQHF

clone_size: .
j_call: TRBJ2-4
v_call: TRBV10-1
d_call: .
cdr3_nt: TGCGCCAGCAGTCAGACAATCAAAAACATTCAGTACTTC
cdr3_aa: CASSQTIKNIQYF

clone_size: .
j_call: TRBJ2-3
v_call: TRBV3-1/TRBV3-2
d_call: TRBD2
cdr3_nt: TGTGCCAGCAGCCCCCGGATAGCGGGAGGGCCGAGCCCTGGAGATACGCAGTATTTT
cdr3_aa: CASSPRIAGGPSPGDTQYF

clone_size: .
j_call: TRBJ2-7
v_call: TRBV19
d_call: TRBD2
cdr3_nt: TGTGCCAGTAGTACCTCACCTCAACTAGCGGGAGTGTCCCACGAGCAGTACTTC
cdr3_aa: CASSTSPQLAGVSHEQYF

clone_size: .
j_call: TRBJ1-2
v_call: TRBV6-1
d_call: .
cdr3_nt: TGTGCCAGCAGTGAAGCCCGGGACGGGGGAGCGGGCTATGGCTACACCTTC
cdr3_aa: CASSEARDGGAGYGYTF

clone_size: few
j_call: TRBJ2-7
v_call: TRBV5-5
d_call: .
cdr3_nt: TGTGCCAGCAGCTTGTCGGTTATTCCAACCTACGAGCAGTACTTC
cdr3_aa: CASSLSVIPTYEQYF

clone_size: .
j_call: TRBJ1-3
v_call: TRBV6-2/TRBV6-3
d_call: .
cdr3_nt: TGTGCCAGCAGTCAACAGGGTGCCGGAAACACCATATATTTT
cdr3_aa: CASSQQGAGNTIYF

clone_size: once
j_call: TRBJ2-3
v_call: TRBV5-5
d_call: TRBD2
cdr3_nt: TGTGCCAGCAGCAGCTCTAGCGGGAGGGCCGGGGCAGATACGCAGTATTTT
cdr3_aa: CASSSSSGRAGADTQYF

clone_size: .
j_call: TRBJ2-7
v_call: TRBV11-2
d_call: .
cdr3_nt: TGTGCCAGCACCGCGTCGCACGAGCAGTACTTC
cdr3_aa: CASTASHEQYF

clone_size: once
j_call: TRBJ2-1
v_call: TRBV4-2
d_call: .
cdr3_nt: TGTGCCAGCAGCCAGGGCACTAGTGAACTCTACAATGAGCAGTTCTTC
cdr3_aa: CASSQGTSELYNEQFF

clone_size: .
j_call: TRBJ1-1
v_call: TRBV12-3/TRBV12-4
d_call: .
cdr3_nt: TGTGCCAGCAGCCCGACAGGGAACACTGAAGCTTTCTTT
cdr3_aa: CASSPTGNTEAFF

clone_size: .
j_call: TRBJ1-5
v_call: TRBV19
d_call: .
cdr3_nt: TGTGCCAGTATCTCGGGACACCGCAATCAGCCCCAGCATTTT
cdr3_aa: CASISGHRNQPQHF

clone_size: .
j_call: TRBJ2-3
v_call: TRBV5-6
d_call: TRBD2
cdr3_nt: TGTGCCAGCAGCGCCGGACTAGCGGGAGCGGCGGATACGCAGTATTTT
cdr3_aa: CASSAGLAGAADTQYF

clone_size: .
j_call: TRBJ2-1
v_call: TRBV18
d_call: TRBD2
cdr3_nt: TGTGCCAGCTCCGTGGGAGGCGGGGGGTACAATGAGCAGTTCTTC
cdr3_aa: CASSVGGGGYNEQFF

clone_size: .
j_call: TRBJ2-1
v_call: TRBV4-3
d_call: TRBD2
cdr3_nt: TGCGCCAGCAGCAATTTCGGGACTAGCGGGAGCAGAGAGCAGTTCTTC
cdr3_aa: CASSNFGTSGSREQFF

clone_size: .
j_call: TRBJ1-5
v_call: TRBV28
d_call: TRBD1
cdr3_nt: TGTGCCAGCAGTTTAGGACAGGACTATCAGCCCCAGCATTTT
cdr3_aa: CASSLGQDYQPQHF

clone_size: .
j_call: TRBJ2-1
v_call: TRBV7-8
d_call: .
cdr3_nt: TGTGCCAGCAGCCCTAAAGCGGCCAGCTCCTACAATGAGCAGTTCTTC
cdr3_aa: CASSPKAASSYNEQFF

clone_size: .
j_call: TRBJ2-1
v_call: TRBV5-6
d_call: .
cdr3_nt: TGTGCCAGCAGCTTGGGCTTGAGCGAGACCTACAATGAGCAGTTCTTC
cdr3_aa: CASSLGLSETYNEQFF

clone_size: .
j_call: TRBJ2-1
v_call: TRBV24-1
d_call: TRBD2
cdr3_nt: TGTGCCACCAGTGACTCGGCGGTAGCGGGAGGTTTCAATGAGCAGTTCTTC
cdr3_aa: CATSDSAVAGGFNEQFF

clone_size: once
j_call: TRBJ2-1
v_call: TRBV7-3
d_call: TRBD2
cdr3_nt: TGTGCCAGCAGCTTAGGGACTACCTACAATGAGCAGTTCTTC
cdr3_aa: CASSLGTTYNEQFF

clone_size: .
j_call: TRBJ2-2
v_call: TRBV5-1
d_call: .
cdr3_nt: TGCGCCAGCCAGCGACACTACTTCCCCATGACAGGTGTCACCGGGGAGCTGTTTTTT
cdr3_aa: CASQRHYFPMTGVTGELFF

clone_size: .
j_call: TRBJ2-7
v_call: TRBV4-1
d_call: .
cdr3_nt: TGCGCCAGCAGCCAGTCATTTAGCTACACAACCTACGAGCAGTACTTC
cdr3_aa: CASSQSFSYTTYEQYF

clone_size: .
j_call: TRBJ2-7
v_call: TRBV9
d_call: .
cdr3_nt: TGTGCCAGCAGCGTAGCTGAGGGCTACGAGCAGTACTTC
cdr3_aa: CASSVAEGYEQYF

clone_size: once
j_call: TRBJ2-7
v_call: TRBV10-3
d_call: .
cdr3_nt: TGTGCCATCAGTATGACCGGCCGGGACGAGCAGTACTTC
cdr3_aa: CAISMTGRDEQYF

clone_size: few
j_call: TRBJ1-4
v_call: TRBV6-6
d_call: .
cdr3_nt: TGTGCCAGCAATATCGGGGGGGATAATGAAAAACTGTTTTTT
cdr3_aa: CASNIGGDNEKLFF

clone_size: .
j_call: TRBJ2-5
v_call: TRBV6-2/TRBV6-3
d_call: TRBD1
cdr3_nt: TGTGCCAGCAGTGCCGCCCGAGACAGGGGAGAGACCCAGTACTTC
cdr3_aa: CASSAARDRGETQYF

clone_size: .
j_call: TRBJ1-6
v_call: TRBV28
d_call: .
cdr3_nt: TGTGCCAGCAGTTTAAGGGGCTTGATGACCGGTTCACCCCTCCACTTT
cdr3_aa: CASSLRGLMTGSPLHF

clone_size: once
j_call: TRBJ1-6
v_call: TRBV5-1
d_call: .
cdr3_nt: TGCGCCAGCAGCTCTGACACCTACTATAATTCACCCCTCCACTTT
cdr3_aa: CASSSDTYYNSPLHF

clone_size: .
j_call: TRBJ1-2
v_call: TRBV15
d_call: .
cdr3_nt: TGTGCCACCAGCAGAGATAGGGCGGGAGGCTACACCTTC
cdr3_aa: CATSRDRAGGYTF

clone_size: few
j_call: TRBJ1-3
v_call: TRBV30
d_call: .
cdr3_nt: TGTGCCTGGACAGAGACAGGCGTCTCTGGAAACACCATATATTTT
cdr3_aa: CAWTETGVSGNTIYF

clone_size: .
j_call: TRBJ2-6
v_call: TRBV27
d_call: .
cdr3_nt: TGTGCCAGCAGGACGGTCACGGGGAGATCTGGGGCCAACGTCCTGACTTTC
cdr3_aa: CASRTVTGRSGANVLTF

clone_size: .
j_call: TRBJ2-2
v_call: TRBV27
d_call: TRBD2
cdr3_nt: TGTGCCAGCAGTTGGGGGACTAGCGGAAACACCGGGGAGCTGTTTTTT
cdr3_aa: CASSWGTSGNTGELFF

clone_size: .
j_call: TRBJ2-6
v_call: TRBV6-5
d_call: .
cdr3_nt: TGTGCCAGCAGGCTCGGCGGTGGGGCCAACGTCCTGACTTTC
cdr3_aa: CASRLGGGANVLTF

clone_size: .
j_call: TRBJ2-1
v_call: TRBV27
d_call: TRBD2
cdr3_nt: TGTGCCAGCAGCCCCAGGGCGCCGGGACTAGGGTTCTACAATGAGCAGTTCTTC
cdr3_aa: CASSPRAPGLGFYNEQFF

clone_size: .
j_call: TRBJ1-5
v_call: TRBV7-9
d_call: .
cdr3_nt: TGTGCCAGCAGCTCCGGCCAGGGAAAGAGGCAGCCCCAGCATTTT
cdr3_aa: CASSSGQGKRQPQHF

clone_size: .
j_call: TRBJ2-1
v_call: TRBV2
d_call: .
cdr3_nt: TGTGCCAGCAGCAACCCCCCAGGTGAGCAGTTCTTC
cdr3_aa: CASSNPPGEQFF

clone_size: once
j_call: TRBJ2-7
v_call: TRBV10-3
d_call: .
cdr3_nt: TGTGCCATCAGTGGCGGGGCGGGCGCAAACTACGAGCAGTACTTC
cdr3_aa: CAISGGAGANYEQYF

clone_size: .
j_call: TRBJ1-2
v_call: TRBV6-5
d_call: .
cdr3_nt: TGTGCCAGCAGTTCAGACAGAAACTCTAACTATGGCTACACCTTC
cdr3_aa: CASSSDRNSNYGYTF